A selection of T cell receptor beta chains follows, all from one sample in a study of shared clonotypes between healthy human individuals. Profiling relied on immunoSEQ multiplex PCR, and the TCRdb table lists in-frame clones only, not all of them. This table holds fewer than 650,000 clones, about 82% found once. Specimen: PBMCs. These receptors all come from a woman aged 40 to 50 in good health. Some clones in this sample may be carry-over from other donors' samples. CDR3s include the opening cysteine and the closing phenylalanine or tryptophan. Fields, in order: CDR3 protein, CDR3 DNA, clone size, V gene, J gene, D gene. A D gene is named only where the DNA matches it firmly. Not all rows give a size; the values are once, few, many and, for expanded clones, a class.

CDR3: CASSLRGYSSYNEQFF
DNA: TGTGCCAGCAGCCTGCGAGGTTACTCCTCCTACAATGAGCAGTTCTTC
size: NA
V: TRBV7-9
J: TRBJ2-1
D: NA

CDR3: CAISDGPNTGELFF
DNA: TGTGCCATCAGTGACGGCCCTAACACCGGGGAGCTGTTTTTT
size: NA
V: TRBV10-3
J: TRBJ2-2
D: NA

CDR3: CASRRDLRRETQYF
DNA: TGCGCCAGCAGGAGGGACTTGAGGCGAGAGACCCAGTACTTC
size: NA
V: TRBV5-1
J: TRBJ2-5
D: NA

CDR3: CASRDGIYEQYF
DNA: TGTGCCAGCAGGGACGGAATCTACGAGCAGTACTTC
size: NA
V: TRBV28
J: TRBJ2-7
D: NA

CDR3: CASSRGGEGNTEAFF
DNA: TGTGCCAGCAGTCGGGGAGGAGAGGGGAACACTGAAGCTTTCTTT
size: NA
V: TRBV6-5
J: TRBJ1-1
D: NA

CDR3: CASSPRDRDSQPQHF
DNA: TGTGCCAGCAGCCCCCGGGACAGGGATAGTCAGCCCCAGCATTTT
size: NA
V: TRBV11-1
J: TRBJ1-5
D: TRBD1

CDR3: CASSVPTVGGAVF
DNA: TGTGCCAGCAGTGTACCCACCGTTGGGGGAGCTGTTTTT
size: few
V: TRBV27
J: TRBJ2-2
D: NA

CDR3: CASSKRDGETQYF
DNA: TGTGCCAGCAGCAAACGGGACGGAGAGACCCAGTACTTC
size: NA
V: TRBV4-2
J: TRBJ2-5
D: NA

CDR3: CASSPSPAAPFRETQYF
DNA: TGTGCCAGCAGCCCCTCCCCGGCAGCCCCATTTAGGGAGACCCAGTACTTC
size: many
V: TRBV11-3
J: TRBJ2-5
D: NA

CDR3: CASSLNRGAYNEQFF
DNA: TGTGCCAGCAGTTTGAACAGGGGTGCATACAATGAGCAGTTCTTC
size: NA
V: TRBV27
J: TRBJ2-1
D: TRBD1

CDR3: CASSLARTRSSYEQYF
DNA: TGTGCCAGCAGTCTCGCCAGGACACGCAGCTCCTACGAGCAGTACTTC
size: NA
V: TRBV27
J: TRBJ2-7
D: NA

CDR3: CASSPSLVAAAEQYF
DNA: TGTGCCAGCAGCCCCTCTTTGGTAGCGGCCGCCGAGCAGTACTTC
size: NA
V: TRBV11-3
J: TRBJ2-7
D: NA

CDR3: CASSLDSGYTF
DNA: TGTGCCAGCAGCTTGGATTCTGGGTACACCTTC
size: NA
V: TRBV5-5
J: TRBJ1-2
D: NA

CDR3: CAWSRLSRLPYEQYF
DNA: TGTGCCTGGAGCCGACTAAGTAGGCTACCCTACGAGCAGTACTTC
size: NA
V: TRBV30
J: TRBJ2-7
D: NA

CDR3: CASSVNGGATDTQYF
DNA: TGTGCCAGCAGTGTAAATGGGGGGGCGACAGATACGCAGTATTTT
size: once
V: TRBV11-2
J: TRBJ2-3
D: NA

CDR3: CASSFGLAGLTGELFF
DNA: TGTGCCAGCAGCTTCGGACTAGCGGGATTGACCGGGGAGCTGTTTTTT
size: few
V: TRBV7-3
J: TRBJ2-2
D: TRBD2

CDR3: CASSYPHGGSYNEQFF
DNA: TGTGCCAGCAGTTACCCTCACGGAGGTTCCTACAATGAGCAGTTCTTC
size: few
V: TRBV6-6
J: TRBJ2-1
D: NA

CDR3: CAISSDLADTQYF
DNA: TGTGCCATCAGTTCCGACCTAGCAGATACGCAGTATTTT
size: NA
V: TRBV10-3
J: TRBJ2-3
D: NA

CDR3: CASSFGQGRYEQYF
DNA: TGTGCCAGCAGCTTCGGACAGGGAAGGTACGAGCAGTACTTC
size: few
V: TRBV7-8
J: TRBJ2-7
D: TRBD1

CDR3: CASSIRQQSGYGYTF
DNA: TGTGCCAGCAGCATCCGACAGCAAAGTGGCTATGGCTACACCTTC
size: few
V: TRBV7-9
J: TRBJ1-2
D: NA

CDR3: CASSYRVGAVAFF
DNA: TGTGCCAGCAGTTACAGGGTCGGAGCGGTTGCTTTCTTT
size: NA
V: TRBV6-5
J: TRBJ1-1
D: NA

CDR3: CSASFSYEQYF
DNA: TGCAGTGCTTCCTTCTCCTACGAGCAGTACTTC
size: NA
V: TRBV20-1
J: TRBJ2-7
D: NA

CDR3: CASSLYGGRGSDTQYF
DNA: TGTGCCAGCAGCTTATACGGCGGGAGGGGTTCAGATACGCAGTATTTT
size: NA
V: TRBV7-2
J: TRBJ2-3
D: TRBD2

CDR3: CASSPGAGSYNEQFF
DNA: TGCGCCAGCAGCCCGGGCGCAGGTTCCTACAATGAGCAGTTCTTC
size: few
V: TRBV4-1
J: TRBJ2-1
D: NA

CDR3: CAISVGGSDYGYTF
DNA: TGTGCCATCAGTGTTGGGGGTTCGGACTATGGCTACACCTTC
size: few
V: TRBV10-3
J: TRBJ1-2
D: NA

CDR3: CASSKTGTEAFF
DNA: TGTGCCAGCAGCAAAACCGGGACAGAAGCTTTCTTT
size: NA
V: TRBV7-9
J: TRBJ1-1
D: NA

CDR3: CASSLEASGSSYNEQFF
DNA: TGCGCCAGCAGCTTGGAGGCTAGCGGAAGTTCCTACAATGAGCAGTTCTTC
size: few
V: TRBV5-1
J: TRBJ2-1
D: TRBD2

CDR3: CASSLAAPMDTQYF
DNA: TGCGCCAGCAGCTTGGCCGCGCCAATGGATACGCAGTATTTT
size: NA
V: TRBV5-1
J: TRBJ2-3
D: NA

CDR3: CASQAQGGGYTF
DNA: TGTGCCAGCCAAGCCCAGGGTGGGGGCTACACCTTC
size: NA
V: TRBV28
J: TRBJ1-2
D: NA

CDR3: CASSGVSDRSGNYEQYF
DNA: TGTGCCAGCAGCGGGGTCTCCGACCGAAGCGGAAACTACGAGCAGTACTTC
size: NA
V: TRBV5-6
J: TRBJ2-7
D: NA

CDR3: CASRTGAGYEQYF
DNA: TGTGCCAGCAGAACCGGGGCGGGCTACGAGCAGTACTTC
size: NA
V: TRBV7-9
J: TRBJ2-7
D: NA

CDR3: CASSLGSGGSYEQYF
DNA: TGTGCCAGCAGCTTAGGAAGTGGGGGGAGCTACGAGCAGTACTTC
size: NA
V: TRBV7-2
J: TRBJ2-7
D: NA

CDR3: CASSEAGLWQPQHF
DNA: TGTGCCAGCAGTGAAGCGGGCCTGTGGCAGCCCCAGCATTTT
size: NA
V: TRBV6-1
J: TRBJ1-5
D: NA

CDR3: CASSQEGQGNTIYF
DNA: TGCGCCAGCAGCCAAGAAGGACAGGGAAACACCATATATTTT
size: few
V: TRBV4-3
J: TRBJ1-3
D: NA

CDR3: CASSIAEGDEQFF
DNA: TGTGCCAGTAGTATAGCTGAGGGCGATGAGCAGTTCTTC
size: NA
V: TRBV19
J: TRBJ2-1
D: NA